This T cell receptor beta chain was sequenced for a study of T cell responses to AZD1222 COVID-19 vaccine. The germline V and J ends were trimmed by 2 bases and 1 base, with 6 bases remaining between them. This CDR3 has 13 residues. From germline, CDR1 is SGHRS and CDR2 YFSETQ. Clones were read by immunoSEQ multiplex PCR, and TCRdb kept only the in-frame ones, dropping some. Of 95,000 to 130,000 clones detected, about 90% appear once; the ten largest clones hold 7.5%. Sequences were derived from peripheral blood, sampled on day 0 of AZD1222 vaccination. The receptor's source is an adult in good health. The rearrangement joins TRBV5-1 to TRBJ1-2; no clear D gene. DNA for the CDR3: TGCGCCAGCAGCTTCTCTCTTAACTATGGCTACACCTTC. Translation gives CASSFSLNYGYTF.